This T cell receptor beta chain was identified in a study of blood T cell repertoires in COVID-19. TCRdb's copy holds only in-frame clones and misses some; the assay was immunoSEQ multiplex PCR. The repertoire includes about 110,000 clones, less than 80% of them detected once, and 20% to 25% sits in the top ten. The CDR3 spans 12 residues. Germline V gene lookup returns CDR1 GTSNPN and CDR2 SVGIG (reference sequence). A word on this clone: The junction and the germline gene differ at one end; a read error may be behind it.

The chain combines TRBV30 with TRBJ2-7; D may be TRBD1 (6 bases). The material sequenced was peripheral blood. The sequence came from a man in his 70s with active or convalescent COVID-19. DNA of the CDR3: TGTGCCTGGAGTGTACAAGGGGACACTAAAAACTTC. Residues: CAWSVQGDTKNF.